Below, 27 T cell receptor beta chains from the same sample are listed, as sequenced in a study of OX40 agonist ivuxolimab in advanced cancers. Using immunoSEQ multiplex PCR, the repertoire was profiled, and TCRdb retains in-frame clones only, with some absent. The top ten hold under 2.5% of the sample, which has roughly 60,000 clones, over 70% seen once. The source was CD4+ or CD8+ T cells sorted from blood, collected in a trial of the OX40 agonist ivuxolimab. The source is an adult with an advanced solid tumor such as melanoma, head and neck, liver or kidney cancer.

This rearrangement joins TRBV11-3 to TRBJ2-1, with D perhaps TRBD2 (5 bases). The V end lost 6 bases, the J end lost 6 bases, and 9 bases lay between the germline ends. The CDR3 runs 12 residues. The germline CDR1 and CDR2 sequences are SGHNT and YENEEA. The CDR3 reads CASSSSTNEQFF. The CDR3 bases are TGTGCCAGCAGTTCTAGCACCAATGAGCAGTTCTTC.

The V gene is TRBV29-1, the J gene TRBJ2-1; maybe TRBD2 (6 bases). Germline CDR1 is SQVTM and CDR2 is ANQGSEA. The CDR3 is made up of 14 amino acids. V shed 2 bases and J shed 4 bases, with 12 bases lying between them. The CDR3 loop reads CSVERRDPYNEQFF. DNA of the CDR3: TGCAGCGTTGAAAGGAGGGATCCGTACAATGAGCAGTTCTTC.

The chain employs TRBV7-9 and TRBJ2-5; D unclear. Germline V lookup: CDR1 SEHNR, CDR2 FQNEAQ (reference sequence). The CDR3 length is 13 residues. The germline V and J ends were trimmed by 5 bases and 4 bases, with 11 bases remaining between them. The CDR3 loop reads CASSPEVVETQYF. DNA for the CDR3: TGTGCCAGCAGCCCAGAGGTCGTAGAGACCCAGTACTTC.

The rearrangement uses TRBV2 and TRBJ2-7; D is possibly TRBD2 (6 bases). Trimming removed 6 bases from V and 0 bases from J, with 15 bases in between. Looked up from germline, CDR1 is SNHLY and CDR2 is FYNNEI. The CDR3 extends over 15 amino acids. The CDR3 sequence is CASRSEGQPSYEQYF. The CDR3 nucleotides read TGTGCCAGCAGGTCGGAGGGCCAGCCCTCCTACGAGCAGTACTTC.

This clone was recorded only once. V is TRBV19 and J is TRBJ2-3, with TRBD1 matching 7 bases. This CDR3 is built from 14 residues. CDR1 and CDR2 from the germline V gene are LNHDA and SQIVND (reference sequence). V lost 5 bases and J lost 2; bases outside the gene matches: 4. CDR3 residues: CASSGTGVTDTQYF. CDR3 DNA: TGTGCCAGTAGTGGTACAGGGGTCACAGATACGCAGTATTTT.

This clone was observed a handful of times. The rearrangement joins TRBV7-3 to TRBJ1-1; maybe TRBD1 (5 bases). CDR1 SGHTA and CDR2 FQGTGA come from the germline V gene. Trimming left V 4 bases short and J 1 base short, with 10 bases between. This CDR3 has 14 amino acids. This CDR3 is CASSSGRANTEAFF. The CDR3 nucleotides are TGTGCCAGCAGCTCGGGACGGGCGAACACTGAAGCTTTCTTT. Filled out from reference TRBV7-3 and TRBJ1-1, the complete variable domain reads GAGVSQTPSNKVTEKGKYVELRCDPISGHTALYWYRQSLGQGPEFLIYFQGTGAADDSGLPNDRFFAVRPEGSVSTLKIQRTERGDSAVYLCASSSGRANTEAFFGQGTRLTVV.

V gene TRBV7-8 combines with J gene TRBJ1-3; tentative D call: TRBD1 (6 bases). The germline V gene has CDR1 SGHVS and CDR2 FQNEAQ. The germline V and J ends were trimmed by 5 bases and 1 base, with 9 bases remaining between them. The length of the CDR3 is 14 residues. CDR3 in DNA: TGTGCCAGCAGCCCGGGGACATCTGGAAACACCATATATTTT. Amino acid sequence: CASSPGTSGNTIYF.

The CDR3 loop is CASSRDSQKLFF. The DNA of the CDR3 is TGCGCCAGCAGCAGGGACAGTCAAAAACTGTTTTTT. The chain uses TRBV5-1 and TRBJ1-4, with TRBD1 matching over 7 bases. Trimming took 4 bases from V and 9 from J; bases not matched to a gene: 3. The CDR3 has 12 residues. The V gene's germline CDR1 is SGHRS and CDR2 YFSETQ.

The rearrangement uses TRBV18 and TRBJ1-6; D not certain. The CDR3 is 15 residues long. Trimming left V 1 base short and J 7 bases short, with 11 bases between. Germline loops: CDR1 KGHSH, CDR2 LQKENI. The CDR3 DNA reads as TGTGCCAGCTCACCACTGGAGGGTAGGAATTCACCCCTCCACTTT. Amino acid sequence: CASSPLEGRNSPLHF.

CDR3 coding DNA: TGCAGCGTTGAAGATTTCAGGGCGAATGAGCAGTTCTTC. Its protein is CSVEDFRANEQFF. The J gene is TRBJ2-1, the V gene TRBV29-1; maybe TRBD1 (5 bases). Trimming took off 0 bases at V and 7 bases at J, with 10 bases between the two ends. CDR1 and CDR2 (germline): SQVTM, ANQGSEA. The CDR3 runs 13 residues.

The gene calls are TRBV7-2 and TRBJ2-5; D unclear. V was trimmed by 5 bases and J by 2 bases, leaving 3 bases between them. Germline V gene lookup returns CDR1 SGHTA and CDR2 FQGNSA. The CDR3 has 11 amino acids. The DNA of the CDR3 is TGTGCCAGCAGCCTACAAGAGACCCAGTACTTC. As protein: CASSLQETQYF.

The chain has TRBV28 and TRBJ1-1; D uncertain. This CDR3 comprises 14 residues. CDR1 and CDR2 from the germline V gene are MDHEN and SYDVKM. V was pared by 2 bases and J by 6 bases, with 13 bases between. The CDR3 region has the DNA TGTGCCAGCAGTTTAATTCAGGTTGGGCCTGAAGCTTTCTTT. Translated: CASSLIQVGPEAFF.

This clone was observed a single time. The genes are TRBV28 and TRBJ1-1; TRBD1 matches 8 bases. Germline trimming cut 5 bases from V and 4 bases from J; bases unmatched to any gene: 9. The CDR3 is made up of 15 amino acids. Germline loops: CDR1 MDHEN, CDR2 SYDVKM. The CDR3 spells CASSERTGPVTEAFF. The CDR3 DNA is TGTGCCAGCAGTGAACGGACAGGGCCGGTCACTGAAGCTTTCTTT. The entire variable domain, with the rest obtained from reference TRBV28 and TRBJ1-1, is as follows: DVKVTQSSRYLVKRTGEKVFLECVQDMDHENMFWYRQDPGLGLRLIYFSYDVKMKEKGDIPEGYSVSREKKERFSLILESASTNQTSMYLCASSERTGPVTEAFFGQGTRLTVV.

The V gene is TRBV19, the J gene TRBJ1-4; D ambiguous. CDR1 LNHDA and CDR2 SQIVND come from the germline V gene (reference sequence). Trimming stripped 8 bases from V and 0 bases from J, with 19 bases between. The CDR3 is 17 amino acids. CDR3 sequence reads: CASGLLGRSSTNEKLFF. Written as DNA, the CDR3 is TGTGCCAGTGGGCTGTTGGGCAGGTCTTCAACTAATGAAAAACTGTTTTTT.

This clone was seen just once. The chain employs TRBV19 and TRBJ2-1; perhaps TRBD2 as D (5 bases). The CDR3 totals 13 residues. Germline CDR1 reads LNHDA; CDR2 reads SQIVND (reference sequence). The V and J ends lost 3 bases and 11 bases respectively, with 14 bases between them. The CDR3 region has the DNA TGTGCCAGTAGTATCGAAGAGGGTTTGAAGCAGTTCTTC. Protein: CASSIEEGLKQFF.

This chain uses TRBV19 with TRBJ1-2; D uncertain. The V and J ends lost 0 bases and 1 base respectively, with 3 bases between them. CDR1 is LNHDA, CDR2 SQIVND, per germline (reference sequence). This CDR3 contains 13 residues. The CDR3 spells CASSIEHNYGYTF. The DNA for the CDR3 is TGTGCCAGTAGTATAGAACATAACTATGGCTACACCTTC. The variable domain in full, completed from reference TRBV19 and TRBJ1-2, reads DGGITQSPKYLFRKEGQNVTLSCEQNLNHDAMYWYRQDPGQGLRLIYYSQIVNDFQKGDIAEGYSVSREKKESFPLTVTSAQKNPTAFYLCASSIEHNYGYTFGSGTRLTVV.

The CDR3 sequence: CASSLDERDVLGETQYF. The CDR3 nucleotides are TGTGCCAGCAGCTTAGATGAGAGGGACGTCCTTGGAGAGACCCAGTACTTC. The gene calls are TRBV11-2 and TRBJ2-5; D may be TRBD1 or TRBD2 (5 bases each). V shed 0 bases and J shed 4 bases, with 18 bases lying between them. The CDR3 extends over 17 amino acids. Per germline, CDR1 SGHAT and CDR2 FQNNGV.

The chain has TRBV5-1 and TRBJ2-1; no clear D gene. The CDR3 is 13 amino acids. Germline-derived CDR1 and CDR2 are SGHRS and YFSETQ. Trimming took off 0 bases at V and 7 bases at J, with 8 bases between the two ends. As DNA, the CDR3 is TGCGCCAGCAGCTTGGTAGACGGGAATGAGCAGTTCTTC. The encoded protein is CASSLVDGNEQFF.

The chain recombines TRBV10-3 with TRBJ2-1, with 7 nucleotides matching TRBD2. Unmatched junction bases numbered 4, after V lost 2 bases and J lost 9 bases. In germline, CDR1 is ENHRY, CDR2 SYGVKD. The CDR3 contains 13 residues. As DNA, the CDR3 is TGTGCCATCAGTGAGGGACTAGAGAGTGAGCAGTTCTTC. Translating it yields CAISEGLESEQFF.

The V call is TRBV7-2, the J call TRBJ2-3, with no clear D. V was cut by 5 bases and J by 3 bases, with 9 bases left in between. The CDR3 is 13 residues long. Germline V gene data show CDR1 as SGHTA and CDR2 as FQGNSA. The CDR3 is CASSVVRTDTQYF. Here the CDR3 DNA reads TGTGCCAGCAGCGTCGTGAGGACAGATACGCAGTATTTT.

J is TRBJ2-3 and V is TRBV11-3; the match to TRBD2 covers 7 bases. The germline V gene encodes CDR1 SGHNT and CDR2 YENEEA. Losses at the gene ends were 6 bases for V and 0 bases for J; bases not matched to a gene: 9. The CDR3 runs to 16 residues. CDR3 nucleotide sequence: TGTGCCAGCAGTTCTAGCGGATCGACTAGCACAGATACGCAGTATTTT. This sequence encodes CASSSSGSTSTDTQYF.

To note about this clone: This sequence may be a read error, since a much larger clone differs from it by one base. The V and J genes are TRBV11-3 and TRBJ2-1; D might be TRBD1 or TRBD2, each matching 5 bases. This CDR3 has 15 residues. CDR1 is SGHNT and CDR2 is YENEEA in the germline V gene. V lost 8 bases to trimming and J lost 4 bases, with 18 bases between them. The CDR3 DNA follows: TGTGCCAGCTTTCAAACGGGGACGGCTTACAATGAGCAGTTCTTC. It translates to CASFQTGTAYNEQFF.

The chain employs TRBV10-1 and TRBJ2-1, with TRBD1 as a possible D gene (5 bases). This CDR3 contains 12 residues. The V and J ends lost 7 bases and 5 bases respectively, with 9 bases between them. Germline V gene lookup returns CDR1 WNHNN and CDR2 SYGVQD (reference sequence). The CDR3 bases are TGCGCCAGCAACGGACACCACAATGAGCAGTTCTTC. Its protein product is CASNGHHNEQFF.

The V call is TRBV28, the J call TRBJ1-1; a possible D gene is TRBD1 (5 bases). CDR3 length: 15 residues. Germline CDR1 MDHEN, CDR2 SYDVKM. Trimming left V 5 bases short and J 0 bases short, with 13 bases between. The CDR3: CASSPPGLMNTEAFF. The CDR3, as DNA: TGTGCCAGCAGTCCCCCGGGGCTCATGAACACTGAAGCTTTCTTT.

The chain combines TRBV4-1 with TRBJ2-7; D perhaps matches TRBD1 (6 bases). Germline values: CDR1 MGHRA, CDR2 YSYEKL. The CDR3 consists of 16 residues. Trimming stripped 4 bases from V and 2 bases from J, with 18 bases between. CDR3 coding DNA: TGCGCCAGCAGCCCCTCAAGGGGGACACCAACCTACGAGCAGTACTTC. It encodes CASSPSRGTPTYEQYF.

This clone has only a few counts. This chain uses TRBV2 with TRBJ1-1, with D hard to call. This CDR3 has 13 residues. Germline V gene sequence: CDR1 SNHLY, CDR2 FYNNEI. Between the trimmed V and J ends, which lost 2 bases and 3 bases, there was a span of 7 bases. CDR3 nucleotides: TGTGCCAGCAGTGAAATGTGGGACACTGAAGCTTTCTTT. This encodes CASSEMWDTEAFF.

V is TRBV7-2 and J is TRBJ2-5; D is unclear. This CDR3 comprises 12 residues. The ends were cut back, 5 bases at V and 4 bases at J, with 8 bases in the middle. Germline assignment: CDR1 SGHTA and CDR2 FQGNSA. In DNA, the CDR3 is TGTGCCAGCAGCCTCTTCGGAGAGACCCAGTACTTC. This gives the protein CASSLFGETQYF.